These 13 T cell receptor beta chains originate from one sample sequenced in a study of T-cell reconstitution after alpha-beta-depleted transplantation in children. It was with unique molecular identifiers that the TCRbeta library was prepared. TCRdb called the PCR reads again in MiXCR, with one record for every CDR3 protein. The table shows about 110,000 distinct CDR3 sequences, with about 6% occurring only once. The specimen was PBMCs, mostly from graft donor cells, collected 360 days after TCRalphabeta/CD19-depleted stem cell transplant. These receptors were taken from a male patient between 2 and 15 years old who had a stem cell transplant for acute lymphoblastic leukemia, so the T cells may come from the graft donor.

J is TRBJ2-3 and V is TRBV7-2; no clear D gene. Germline CDR1 is SGHTA and CDR2 is FQGNSA. Trimming cost V 5 bases and J 8 bases, with 11 bases left between them. The CDR3 sequence is 12 residues long. CDR3 sequence: CASSLGPGTQYF. CDR3 coding DNA: TGTGCCAGCAGCCTGGGCCCTGGTACGCAGTATTTT.

This clonotype was counted at least ten times. This sequence joins TRBV4-3 and TRBJ2-3; maybe TRBD2 (6 bases). V was trimmed by 3 bases and J by 4 bases, leaving 11 bases between them. CDR3 length: 14 amino acids. Germline values: CDR1 LGHNA, CDR2 YSLEER. CDR3: CASSQNRGADTQYF. DNA of the CDR3: TGCGCCAGCAGCCAGAACCGCGGGGCAGATACGCAGTATTTT.

This clonotype appeared many times. The chain combines TRBV27 with TRBJ2-6, with D possibly being TRBD2 (5 bases). Trimming left V 2 bases short and J 3 bases short, with 8 bases between. The germline V gene has CDR1 MNHEY and CDR2 SMNVEV (reference sequence). CDR3 size: 15 residues. The DNA for the CDR3 is TGTGCCAGCAGTTTAAGTGGAGGTGGGGCCAACGTCCTGACTTTC. Its translation: CASSLSGGGANVLTF.

The CDR3 is CASSQGPPTRGRDTQYF. The DNA for the CDR3 is TGCGCCAGCAGCCAAGGGCCCCCCACGAGGGGGAGAGATACGCAGTATTTT. V is TRBV4-1 and J is TRBJ2-3, with D tentatively TRBD1 (6 bases). CDR3 length: 17 residues. Germline values: CDR1 MGHRA, CDR2 YSYEKL. Trimming left V 1 base short and J 5 bases short, with 19 bases between.

This clonotype was seen many times. The chain carries TRBV7-9 and TRBJ1-1, with 7 positions matching TRBD1. The V and J ends lost 7 bases and 5 bases, in that order; junction bases with no gene match: 7. The CDR3 covers 13 residues. Germline-derived CDR1 and CDR2 are SEHNR and FQNEAQ (reference sequence). This CDR3 is CASNPGGATEAFF. Written as DNA, the CDR3 is TGTGCCAGCAACCCAGGGGGAGCAACTGAAGCTTTCTTT.

The chain uses TRBV7-9 and TRBJ2-7, with 8 bases fitting TRBD1. V was pared by 1 base and J by 4 bases, with 6 bases of the junction left unmatched. Germline-derived CDR1 and CDR2 are SEHNR and FQNEAQ (reference sequence). The CDR3 has 15 residues. The CDR3 region has the DNA TGTGCCAGCAGCTTAGGACAGGGGAGCGGGTACGAGCAGTACTTC. It specifies CASSLGQGSGYEQYF.

The chain carries TRBV5-1 and TRBJ1-3, with no clear D. Germline CDR1 SGHRS, CDR2 YFSETQ. V lost 0 bases, J lost 0 bases, and 10 bases lay in between. The CDR3 is 16 amino acids. CDR3 region: CASSLGGLLSGNTIYF. The CDR3 coding sequence is TGCGCCAGCAGCTTGGGAGGCCTCCTCTCTGGAAACACCATATATTTT.

This clonotype was seen a handful of times. The chain couples TRBV5-1 to TRBJ1-1; 8 bases are shared with TRBD1. With 4 bases clipped from V and 7 bases from J, the junction kept 3 bases outside the gene matches. This CDR3 comprises 12 residues. CDR1 is SGHRS and CDR2 is YFSETQ in the germline V gene. In DNA, the CDR3 is TGCGCCAGCAGCCCGACAGGGGTTGAAGCTTTCTTT. Its translation is CASSPTGVEAFF. Full variable domain (rest looked up from reference TRBV5-1 and TRBJ1-1): KAGVTQTPRYLIKTRGQQVTLSCSPISGHRSVSWYQQTPGQGLQFLFEYFSETQRNKGNFPGRFSGRQFSNSRSEMNVSTLELGDSALYLCASSPTGVEAFFGQGTRLTVV.

V gene TRBV19 combines with J gene TRBJ1-5, with 7 bases that match TRBD1. V lost 7 bases to trimming and J lost 6 bases; unmatched junction nucleotides: 6. The CDR3 extends over 13 amino acids. Germline V gene lookup returns CDR1 LNHDA and CDR2 SQIVND (reference sequence). The chain's CDR3 is CASTVQGSQPQHF. The CDR3 DNA reads TGTGCCAGTACCGTACAGGGGAGTCAGCCCCAGCATTTT.

This clonotype was observed at least ten times. The chain carries TRBV6-5 and TRBJ2-5; no firm D call. The CDR3 is 12 residues long. Germline CDR1 and CDR2: MNHEY and SVGAGI. Trimming cost V 4 bases and J 7 bases, with 10 bases left between them. The CDR3 DNA sequence: TGTGCCAGCAGTTTTGAAGGGTGGACCCAGTACTTC. Its translation is CASSFEGWTQYF.

Only a few counts were recorded for this clonotype. The chain combines TRBV28 with TRBJ2-3, with D unclear. V lost 7 bases and J lost 4, with 18 bases in between. Germline V lookup: CDR1 MDHEN, CDR2 SYDVKM. The CDR3 length is 15 residues. CDR3 amino acids: CASTTLGFGADTQYF. CDR3 bases: TGTGCCAGCACCACCCTTGGGTTCGGCGCAGATACGCAGTATTTT.

At least ten counts were recorded for this clonotype. The CDR3 sequence: CASRPASPSYEQYF. The DNA of the CDR3 is TGCGCCAGCAGACCTGCTTCCCCCTCCTACGAGCAGTACTTC. The genes are TRBV5-1 and TRBJ2-7, with D unclear. The germline CDR1 and CDR2 sequences are SGHRS and YFSETQ. CDR3 length equals 14 residues. Trimming pared 5 bases from V and 0 bases from J, leaving 12 bases between.

A few counts support this clonotype. In DNA, the CDR3 is TGTGCCAGCAGCGGGGGGTTGGGCGGGGAGACCCAGTACTTC. Translation: CASSGGLGGETQYF. The rearrangement links TRBV7-9 to TRBJ2-5; possibly TRBD2 for D (6 bases). Trimming took 5 bases from V and 5 from J, leaving 15 bases between them. CDR3 length: 14 amino acids. In germline, CDR1 is SEHNR, CDR2 FQNEAQ (reference sequence).